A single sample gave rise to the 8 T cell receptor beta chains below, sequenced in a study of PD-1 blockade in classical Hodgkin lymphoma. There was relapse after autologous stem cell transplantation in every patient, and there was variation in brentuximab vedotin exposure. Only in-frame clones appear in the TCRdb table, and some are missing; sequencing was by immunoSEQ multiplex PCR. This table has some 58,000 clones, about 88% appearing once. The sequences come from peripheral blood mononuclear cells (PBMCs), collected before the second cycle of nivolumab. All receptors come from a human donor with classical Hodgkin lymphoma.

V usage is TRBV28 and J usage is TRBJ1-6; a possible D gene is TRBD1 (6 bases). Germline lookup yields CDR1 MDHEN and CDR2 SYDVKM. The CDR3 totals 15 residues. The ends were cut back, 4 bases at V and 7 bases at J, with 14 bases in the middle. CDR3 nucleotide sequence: TGTGCCAGCAGTTCCCCCACAGGGATCAATTCACCCCTCCACTTT. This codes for CASSSPTGINSPLHF. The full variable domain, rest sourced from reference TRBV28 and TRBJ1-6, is DVKVTQSSRYLVKRTGEKVFLECVQDMDHENMFWYRQDPGLGLRLIYFSYDVKMKEKGDIPEGYSVSREKKERFSLILESASTNQTSMYLCASSSPTGINSPLHFGNGTRLTVT.

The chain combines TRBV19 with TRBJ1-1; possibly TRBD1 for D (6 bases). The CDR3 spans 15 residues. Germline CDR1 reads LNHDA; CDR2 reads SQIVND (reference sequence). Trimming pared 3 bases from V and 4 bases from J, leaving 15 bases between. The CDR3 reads CASSIYRAGGTEAFF. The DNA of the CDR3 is TGTGCCAGTAGTATTTACAGGGCGGGGGGCACTGAAGCTTTCTTT.

The CDR3 reads CASSLAQSGYEAFF. For the CDR3, the DNA is TGTGCCAGCAGCTTAGCGCAGTCAGGGTATGAAGCTTTCTTT. V and J are TRBV7-6 and TRBJ1-1; TRBD1 is a possible D gene (5 bases). This CDR3 contains 14 residues. Germline V lookup: CDR1 SGHVS, CDR2 FNYEAQ. Trimming shortened V by 0 bases and J by 7 bases, and 12 bases separated the two germline ends.

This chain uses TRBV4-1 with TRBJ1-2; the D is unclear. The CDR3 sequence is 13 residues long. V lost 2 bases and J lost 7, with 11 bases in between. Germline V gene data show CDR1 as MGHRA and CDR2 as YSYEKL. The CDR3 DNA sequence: TGCGCCAGCAGCCAAACCCATTCCGTTGGCTACACCTTC. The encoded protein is CASSQTHSVGYTF.

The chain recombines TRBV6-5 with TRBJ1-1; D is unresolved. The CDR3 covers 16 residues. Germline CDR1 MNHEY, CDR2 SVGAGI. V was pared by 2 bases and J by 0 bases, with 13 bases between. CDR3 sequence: CASSYPSKGMNTEAFF. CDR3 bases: TGTGCCAGCAGTTACCCGTCCAAGGGAATGAACACTGAAGCTTTCTTT.

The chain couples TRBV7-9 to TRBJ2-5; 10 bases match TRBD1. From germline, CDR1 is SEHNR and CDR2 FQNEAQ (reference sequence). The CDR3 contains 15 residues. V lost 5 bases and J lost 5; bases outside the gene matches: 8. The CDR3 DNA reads TGTGCCAGCAGCACCGGACAGGGGGAGAGGGAGACCCAGTACTTC. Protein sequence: CASSTGQGERETQYF. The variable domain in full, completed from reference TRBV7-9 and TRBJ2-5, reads DTGVSQNPRHKITKRGQNVTFRCDPISEHNRLYWYRQTLGQGPEFLTYFQNEAQLEKSRLLSDRFSAERPKGSFSTLEIQRTEQGDSAMYLCASSTGQGERETQYFGPGTRLLVL.

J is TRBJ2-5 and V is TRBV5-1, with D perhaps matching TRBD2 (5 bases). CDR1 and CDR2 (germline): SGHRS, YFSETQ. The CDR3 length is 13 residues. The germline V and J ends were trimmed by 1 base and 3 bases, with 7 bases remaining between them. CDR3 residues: CASSLFGEETQYF. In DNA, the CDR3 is TGCGCCAGCAGCTTGTTCGGGGAAGAGACCCAGTACTTC.

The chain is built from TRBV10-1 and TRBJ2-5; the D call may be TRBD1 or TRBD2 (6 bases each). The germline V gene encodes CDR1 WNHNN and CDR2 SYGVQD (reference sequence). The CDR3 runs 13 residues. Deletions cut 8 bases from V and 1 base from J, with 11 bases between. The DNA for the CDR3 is TGCGCCAGCCAAGGGGGGCCCCAAGAGACCCAGTACTTC. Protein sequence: CASQGGPQETQYF.